The 29 T cell receptor beta chains listed next were all sequenced from one sample in a study of T cell responses to AZD1222 COVID-19 vaccine (dated by TCRdb to the early 2020s). Library generation was performed with the immunoSEQ multiplex PCR assay. Entries here come from immuneACCESS through TCRdb and include only in-frame sequences with V and J called. Some clones fail to appear in such tables; in the studies checked, an unresolved V gene covers under half of the shortfall, and the cause of the remainder is unknown. The sample data list approximately 170,000 clones, and 88% of these were observed just once. 11% of the sample is held by the ten biggest clonotypes. What the time point label conveys for this sample: about 28 days (+/-7) after the second vaccine dose. Source: peripheral blood, taken 28 days after the second AZD1222 dose. These receptors all come from an adult who received the AZD1222 COVID-19 vaccine.

This clone was counted a single time. In DNA, the CDR3 is TGCAGCGCCCGGACCAGGGGCTACGAGCAGTACTTC. This gives the protein CSARTRGYEQYF. The V gene is TRBV29-1, the J gene TRBJ2-7; TRBD1 is a possible D gene (6 bases). CDR1 and CDR2 from the germline V gene are SQVTM and ANQGSEA. V gave up 7 bases and J gave up 3 bases, with 13 bases separating them. This CDR3 contains 12 residues.

This clone occurred once. V and J are TRBV30 and TRBJ2-5; D possibly corresponds to TRBD1 (5 bases). The germline V gene has CDR1 GTSNPN and CDR2 SVGIG (reference sequence). Trimming pared 0 bases from V and 4 bases from J, leaving 9 bases between. The CDR3 runs to 13 residues. The CDR3 nucleotides are TGTGCCTGGAGTGTTCAGGGTTCAGAGACCCAGTACTTC. The encoded protein is CAWSVQGSETQYF.

This chain joins TRBV11-2 and TRBJ2-3, with D hard to call. Trimming cost V 10 bases and J 0 bases, with 17 bases left between them. The germline V gene has CDR1 SGHAT and CDR2 FQNNGV. The CDR3 has 15 amino acids. The CDR3 coding sequence is TGTGCCACCCTAAGCCGGGCAGAGAGCACAGATACGCAGTATTTT. This gives the protein CATLSRAESTDTQYF.

CDR3 residues: CASSYSTSGAYEQYF. The CDR3 coding sequence is TGTGCCAGCAGTTACTCGACTAGCGGGGCATACGAGCAGTACTTC. The chain recombines TRBV6-2 or TRBV6-3 with TRBJ2-7; 11 positions match TRBD2. V lost 0 bases to trimming and J lost 4 bases; unmatched junction nucleotides: 2. Germline V gene lookup returns CDR1 MNHEY and CDR2 SVGEGT. The CDR3 runs 15 residues.

The chain employs TRBV20-1 and TRBJ1-5; TRBD1 matches at 8 bases. Trimming took 3 bases from V and 10 from J; bases not matched to a gene: 5. The CDR3 runs 12 residues. Germline V lookup: CDR1 DFQATT, CDR2 SNEGSKA (reference sequence). DNA for the CDR3: TGCAGTGCTAGTTCAGGGGGCCGACCCCAGCATTTT. This gives the protein CSASSGGRPQHF.

V gene TRBV10-1 combines with J gene TRBJ1-6, with 10 bases that match TRBD1. The CDR3 consists of 15 residues. The V gene's germline CDR1 is WNHNN and CDR2 SYGVQD (reference sequence). The J segment lost 8 bases and the V segment lost 5 bases, leaving 6 bases of the junction unmatched. The CDR3 region is CASSLDRGNYSPLHF. The CDR3, as DNA: TGCGCCAGCAGTCTGGACAGGGGGAATTATTCACCCCTCCACTTT.

DNA of the CDR3: TGTGCCACCAGCGACCCGGACAGGGTTAAGGGCACCATATATTTT. It translates to CATSDPDRVKGTIYF. V is TRBV24-1 and J is TRBJ1-3, with 8 nucleotides matching TRBD1. The CDR3 runs to 15 residues. The ends lost 7 bases at V and 9 bases at J; junction bases unmatched: 13. Germline CDR1 and CDR2: KGHDR and SFDVKD.

This rearrangement joins TRBV6-4 to TRBJ1-5; D unclear. CDR1 and CDR2 from the germline V gene are MRHNA and SNTAGT. V was trimmed by 6 bases and J by 3 bases, leaving 21 bases between them. The CDR3 length is 17 residues. The CDR3 sequence: CASSRLGGTFPNQPQHF. Written as DNA, the CDR3 is TGTGCCAGCAGCCGATTGGGAGGTACGTTTCCCAATCAGCCCCAGCATTTT.

This clone was detected only a few times. This sequence joins TRBV12-3 or TRBV12-4 and TRBJ2-1; D may be TRBD1 (6 bases). This CDR3 spans 13 amino acids. The V end lost 6 bases, the J end lost 10 bases, and 16 bases lay between the germline ends. The CDR3 here is CASRRDTAGEQFF. The CDR3 DNA follows: TGTGCCAGCAGGAGGGACACCGCTGGGGAGCAGTTCTTC.

The CDR3 is CASSDRANYGYTF. The CDR3 nucleotides are TGTGCCAGCAGTGACAGGGCTAACTATGGCTACACCTTC. V and J are TRBV6-1 and TRBJ1-2; possible D gene TRBD1, 5 bases. Per the germline V gene, CDR1 is MNHNS and CDR2 is SASEGT. Trimming left V 3 bases short and J 0 bases short, with 5 bases between. The CDR3 loop spans 13 amino acids.

This clone was observed a single time. The CDR3 nucleotides are TGTGCCAGCAGTCGGGTTTTCGGGACAGGGGGTGGGGAAAATGGCTACACCTTC. Translated: CASSRVFGTGGGENGYTF. The chain combines TRBV6-6 with TRBJ1-2, with 11 bases aligning to TRBD1. The CDR3 extends over 18 amino acids. Trimming cost V 5 bases and J 6 bases; bases outside gene matches: 17. From germline, CDR1 is MNHNY and CDR2 SVGAGI (reference sequence).

The chain carries TRBV11-1 and TRBJ2-5; tentative D call: TRBD1 (5 bases). This CDR3 is built from 13 residues. The germline gives CDR1 SGHAT, CDR2 FQDESV (reference sequence). The V gene lost 5 bases and the J gene lost 4 bases, with 11 bases spanning the gap. The CDR3 sequence: CASSQDRRETQYF. The DNA for the CDR3 is TGTGCCAGCAGCCAAGACAGACGAGAGACCCAGTACTTC.

V gene TRBV6-5 combines with J gene TRBJ1-4; tentatively, D is TRBD1 (5 bases). V was cut by 9 bases and J by 8 bases, with 19 bases left in between. Per the germline V gene, CDR1 is MNHEY and CDR2 is SVGAGI. The CDR3 totals 14 residues. The CDR3 sequence is CASTWSRGEEKLFF. Written as DNA, the CDR3 is TGTGCCAGTACTTGGTCGAGGGGTGAAGAAAAACTGTTTTTT.

The V gene is TRBV11-2, the J gene TRBJ2-1; D unresolved. The CDR3 is 14 amino acids. Trimming left V 1 base short and J 8 bases short, with 12 bases between. Germline V CDR1 and CDR2: SGHAT, FQNNGV. CDR3 nucleotides: TGTGCCAGCAGCTTAGTTGGGCAGCAGGATGAGCAGTTCTTC. This encodes CASSLVGQQDEQFF. Filled out from reference TRBV11-2 and TRBJ2-1, the complete variable domain reads EAGVAQSPRYKIIEKRQSVAFWCNPISGHATLYWYQQILGQGPKLLIQFQNNGVVDDSQLPKDRFSAERLKGVDSTLKIQPAKLEDSAVYLCASSLVGQQDEQFFGPGTRLTVL.

The J gene is TRBJ1-6, the V gene TRBV30; possible D gene TRBD1, 5 bases. CDR3 length equals 15 residues. Looked up from germline, CDR1 is GTSNPN and CDR2 is SVGIG (reference sequence). V was cut by 3 bases and J by 6 bases, with 15 bases left in between. CDR3 bases: TGTGCCTGGAGGGGAGAGCCGGGGGGTAATTCACCCCTCCACTTT. It translates to CAWRGEPGGNSPLHF.

This clone was picked up a small number of times. The J gene is TRBJ2-3, the V gene TRBV4-1; 7 positions agree with TRBD1. V lost 3 bases and J lost 6; bases outside the gene matches: 12. Germline V lookup: CDR1 MGHRA, CDR2 YSYEKL. The CDR3 runs 16 residues. The CDR3 region is CASSQRDSPSGDTQYF. The DNA for the CDR3 is TGCGCCAGCAGCCAGAGGGACAGCCCATCAGGGGATACGCAGTATTTT.

The chain is built from TRBV2 and TRBJ1-6; no firm D call. Trimming shortened V by 7 bases and J by 0 bases, and 10 bases separated the two germline ends. The CDR3 sequence is 15 residues long. Germline lookup yields CDR1 SNHLY and CDR2 FYNNEI. In DNA form, the CDR3 reads TGTGCCAGCAAACTCCGGGACTCCTATAATTCACCCCTCCACTTT. As protein: CASKLRDSYNSPLHF. Together with reference TRBV2 and TRBJ1-6, the CDR3 gives the full variable domain: EPEVTQTPSHQVTQMGQEVILRCVPISNHLYFYWYRQILGQKVEFLVSFYNNEISEKSEIFDDQFSVERPDGSNFTLKIRSTKLEDSAMYFCASKLRDSYNSPLHFGNGTRLTVT.

This clone was recorded once. The chain uses TRBV5-1 and TRBJ2-7; TRBD1 matches at 9 bases. Germline CDR1 and CDR2: SGHRS and YFSETQ. The CDR3 runs 16 residues. Trimming cost V 0 bases and J 6 bases; bases outside gene matches: 10. The CDR3: CASSLEPGTGQGEQYF. The CDR3 nucleotides are TGCGCCAGCAGCTTGGAACCCGGGACAGGGCAGGGCGAGCAGTACTTC.

The chain uses TRBV6-4 and TRBJ2-2, with TRBD2 matching 9 bases. V lost 5 bases, J lost 4 bases, and 8 bases stayed unmatched. This CDR3 is built from 16 residues. Germline CDR1 MRHNA, CDR2 SNTAGT. The CDR3 here is CASSPRGSGSTGELFF. The CDR3, as DNA: TGTGCCAGCAGTCCCCGGGGTAGCGGGAGCACCGGGGAGCTGTTTTTT.

The chain employs TRBV28 and TRBJ1-5, with 7 bases lining up with TRBD1. The CDR3 sequence is 15 residues long. Germline CDR1 is MDHEN and CDR2 is SYDVKM. With 5 bases clipped from V and 4 bases from J, the junction kept 8 bases outside the gene matches. The CDR3 DNA reads as TGTGCCAGCAGTCGACAGGGATTGGCGAATCAGCCCCAGCATTTT. It yields the protein CASSRQGLANQPQHF. The whole variable domain, remainder taken from reference TRBV28 and TRBJ1-5, is DVKVTQSSRYLVKRTGEKVFLECVQDMDHENMFWYRQDPGLGLRLIYFSYDVKMKEKGDIPEGYSVSREKKERFSLILESASTNQTSMYLCASSRQGLANQPQHFGDGTRLSIL.

CDR3 in DNA: TGTGCCACCAGTGCCAACGGACAGGGCGATGAGCAGTTCTTC. Translated, it gives CATSANGQGDEQFF. This sequence joins TRBV24-1 and TRBJ2-1; TRBD1 matches 8 bases. The CDR3 is 14 amino acids. The V gene's germline CDR1 is KGHDR and CDR2 SFDVKD. V lost 5 bases, J lost 8 bases, and 7 bases stayed unmatched.

This clone occurred once. The gene calls are TRBV19 and TRBJ2-1, with D perhaps TRBD1 (6 bases). The germline V gene has CDR1 LNHDA and CDR2 SQIVND (reference sequence). The length of the CDR3 is 14 residues. V lost 5 bases, J lost 2 bases, and 10 bases lay in between. This CDR3 reads CASSGGFPYNEQFF. DNA of the CDR3: TGTGCCAGTAGTGGGGGCTTCCCCTACAATGAGCAGTTCTTC.

The chain has TRBV3-1 (or the pseudogene TRBV3-2) and TRBJ1-1; D might be TRBD1 (5 bases). CDR1 is LGHDT and CDR2 is YNNKEL in the germline V gene (reference sequence). This CDR3 has 14 residues. Trimming pared 8 bases from V and 4 bases from J, leaving 17 bases between. The CDR3 nucleotides are TGTGCCAGCCTTGGGGACCCTGGGGGCACTGAAGCTTTCTTT. Residues: CASLGDPGGTEAFF.

The V gene is TRBV7-9, the J gene TRBJ1-1, with unresolved D. The CDR3 has 13 residues. The V end was cut by 1 base, the J end by 2 bases, with 5 bases between. Per the germline V gene, CDR1 is SEHNR and CDR2 is FQNEAQ (reference sequence). The CDR3 DNA reads TGTGCCAGCAGCTTAGGGACCAACACTGAAGCTTTCTTT. Residues: CASSLGTNTEAFF.

The genes are TRBV19 and TRBJ1-1; D is ambiguous. Trimming took 4 bases from V and 1 from J, leaving 7 bases between them. The CDR3 runs 13 residues. Per germline, CDR1 LNHDA and CDR2 SQIVND (reference sequence). The CDR3 is CASSRAANTEAFF. CDR3 nucleotide sequence: TGTGCCAGTAGTAGGGCAGCGAACACTGAAGCTTTCTTT.

The chain links TRBV9 to TRBJ1-2; TRBD1 might be the D (6 bases). The germline CDR1 and CDR2 sequences are SGDLS and YYNGEE. This CDR3 spans 14 amino acids. V lost 4 bases and J 2 bases, leaving 12 bases between the germline ends. Here the CDR3 DNA reads TGTGCCAGCAGCCCCCAACAGGGCAACTATGGCTACACCTTC. Translating gives CASSPQQGNYGYTF.

The chain employs TRBV4-2 and TRBJ2-5; 9 bases are a match to TRBD2. The trim removed 0 bases at V and 6 bases at J, leaving 5 bases unmatched. Germline values: CDR1 LGHNA, CDR2 YNFKEQ. The CDR3 has 15 residues. CDR3 DNA: TGTGCCAGCAGCCAAGATAGCGGGGGCCATCAGACCCAGTACTTC. Encoded protein: CASSQDSGGHQTQYF.

The CDR3: CASSLNDLYEQYF. The CDR3, as DNA: TGTGCCAGCAGCTTAAATGACCTCTACGAGCAGTACTTC. The genes are TRBV7-2 and TRBJ2-7; D call uncertain. The CDR3 length is 13 residues. Trimming took 2 bases from V and 3 from J, leaving 8 bases between them. Germline CDR1 and CDR2: SGHTA and FQGNSA. Full variable domain (remainder filled in from reference TRBV7-2 and TRBJ2-7): GAGVSQSPSNKVTEKGKDVELRCDPISGHTALYWYRQSLGQGLEFLIYFQGNSAPDKSGLPSDRFSAERTGGSVSTLTIQRTQQEDSAVYLCASSLNDLYEQYFGPGTRLTVT.

The rearrangement links TRBV9 to TRBJ1-6, with no clear D. Germline V gene sequence: CDR1 SGDLS, CDR2 YYNGEE. Trimming took 0 bases from V and 6 from J, leaving 10 bases between them. This CDR3 has 15 residues. The CDR3 DNA reads TGTGCCAGCAGCGTAGCGGCAGACTTTAATTCACCCCTCCACTTT. Encoded protein: CASSVAADFNSPLHF.